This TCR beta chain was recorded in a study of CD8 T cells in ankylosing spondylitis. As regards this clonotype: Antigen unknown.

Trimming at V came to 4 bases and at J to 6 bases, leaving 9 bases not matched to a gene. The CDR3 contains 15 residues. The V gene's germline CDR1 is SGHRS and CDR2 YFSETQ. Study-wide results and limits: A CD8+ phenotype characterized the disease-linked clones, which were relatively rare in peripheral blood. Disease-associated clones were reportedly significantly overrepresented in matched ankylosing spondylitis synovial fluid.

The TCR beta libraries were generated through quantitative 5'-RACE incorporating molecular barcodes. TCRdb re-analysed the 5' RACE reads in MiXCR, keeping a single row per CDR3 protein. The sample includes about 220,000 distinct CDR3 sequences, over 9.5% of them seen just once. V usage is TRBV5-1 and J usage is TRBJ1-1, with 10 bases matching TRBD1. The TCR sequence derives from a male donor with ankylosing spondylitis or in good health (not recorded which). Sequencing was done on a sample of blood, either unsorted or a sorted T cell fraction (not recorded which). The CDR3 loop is CASSIQTGGGAEAFF. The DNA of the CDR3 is TGCGCCAGCAGCATCCAGACAGGGGGCGGCGCTGAAGCTTTCTTT.